A single sample is the source of the 21 T cell receptor beta chains below, sequenced in a study of blood T cell repertoires in COVID-19 (dated by TCRdb to the early 2020s). The library was made by the immunoSEQ multiplex PCR assay. TCRdb re-hosts the immuneACCESS table, in-frame sequences only. Its copies lack some clones; in the studies checked, an unresolved V gene accounts for under half of them, and the cause for the rest is not known. The sample contains about 94,000 clones, about 80% of them found a single time. Together, the top ten hold under 20% of the sample. Sequenced material: peripheral blood. These receptors were taken from a human donor in a cohort sampled during active COVID-19.

This rearrangement joins TRBV25-1 to TRBJ2-2; 7 bases align to TRBD1. This CDR3 has 15 residues. Germline V CDR1 and CDR2: MGHDK, SYGVNS. V lost 3 bases and J lost 8; bases outside the gene matches: 9. The CDR3 region is CASSEKDRQTGELFF. CDR3 DNA: TGTGCCAGCAGTGAGAAGGACAGGCAAACAGGGGAGCTGTTTTTT.

The rearrangement uses TRBV2 and TRBJ2-7, with 7 bases fitting TRBD2. The CDR3 is 21 amino acids. The junction had 28 bases not matched to a gene; V was cut back by 8 bases and J by 0 bases. CDR1 is SNHLY and CDR2 is FYNNEI in the germline V gene. The CDR3 reads CASGVWHSAVRGGQSSYEQYF. For the CDR3, the DNA is TGTGCCAGCGGGGTCTGGCACAGTGCGGTACGCGGGGGTCAGAGCTCCTACGAGCAGTACTTC.

This clone was seen just once. The V call is TRBV11-3, the J call TRBJ2-7, with 10 bases aligning to TRBD1. Losses at the gene ends were 0 bases for V and 3 bases for J; bases not matched to a gene: 2. Germline V gene data show CDR1 as SGHNT and CDR2 as YENEEA. The CDR3 has 15 residues. The CDR3: CASSLEGTGVYEQYF. The CDR3 bases are TGTGCCAGCAGCTTAGAGGGGACAGGGGTCTACGAGCAGTACTTC. Variable domain in full (rest from reference TRBV11-3 and TRBJ2-7): EAGVVQSPRYKIIEKKQPVAFWCNPISGHNTLYWYLQNLGQGPELLIRYENEEAVDDSQLPKDRFSAERLKGVDSTLKIQPAELGDSAVYLCASSLEGTGVYEQYFGPGTRLTVT.

The V and J genes are TRBV7-2 and TRBJ2-1, with 7 bases lining up with TRBD2. There are 17 residues in the CDR3. V gave up 1 base and J gave up 0 bases; unmatched junction bases: 6. Germline V gene sequence: CDR1 SGHTA, CDR2 FQGNSA. CDR3 sequence reads: CASSLVSGLSSYNEQFF. CDR3 DNA: TGTGCCAGCAGCTTAGTTAGCGGGCTGAGCTCCTACAATGAGCAGTTCTTC. Full variable domain (rest looked up from reference TRBV7-2 and TRBJ2-1): GAGVSQSPSNKVTEKGKDVELRCDPISGHTALYWYRQSLGQGLEFLIYFQGNSAPDKSGLPSDRFSAERTGGSVSTLTIQRTQQEDSAVYLCASSLVSGLSSYNEQFFGPGTRLTVL.

This chain joins TRBV19 and TRBJ2-7; the match to TRBD1 covers 7 bases. J gave up 2 bases and V 6 bases, and 10 bases lay outside the gene matches. Germline V lookup: CDR1 LNHDA, CDR2 SQIVND (reference sequence). This CDR3 has 15 amino acids. DNA of the CDR3: TGTGCCAGTAGGGGTCCCGGGACAGAGACCTACGAGCAGTACTTC. It codes for CASRGPGTETYEQYF.

This clone was found many times. The chain is built from TRBV7-8 and TRBJ1-1; 10 nucleotides align to TRBD1. V was pared by 2 bases and J by 4 bases, with 10 bases of the junction left unmatched. Germline values: CDR1 SGHVS, CDR2 FQNEAQ. This CDR3 has 17 residues. CDR3 protein: CASSLRIGQGVTTEAFF. CDR3 bases: TGTGCCAGCAGCTTACGTATCGGACAGGGGGTAACCACTGAAGCTTTCTTT.

The chain employs TRBV2 and TRBJ2-2, with D perhaps matching TRBD2 (6 bases). V lost 6 bases and J lost 2, with 13 bases in between. The CDR3 loop spans 15 amino acids. Per the germline V gene, CDR1 is SNHLY and CDR2 is FYNNEI. CDR3 region: CASSSSAFNTGELFF. DNA for the CDR3: TGTGCCAGCAGCTCTAGCGCCTTCAACACCGGGGAGCTGTTTTTT.

This chain connects TRBV3-1 (or the pseudogene TRBV3-2) to TRBJ1-2; D perhaps matches TRBD1 (5 bases). The CDR3 consists of 16 residues. Germline values: CDR1 LGHDT, CDR2 YNNKEL (reference sequence). Trimming took 2 bases from V and 3 from J, leaving 16 bases between them. CDR3: CASSQPQGKGYYGYTF. The CDR3 coding sequence is TGTGCCAGCAGCCAACCTCAGGGTAAAGGGTACTATGGCTACACCTTC.

The chain is built from TRBV19 and TRBJ1-5; TRBD1 matches 7 bases. The CDR3 has 18 residues. Unmatched junction bases numbered 10, after V lost 0 bases and J lost 2 bases. Per germline, CDR1 LNHDA and CDR2 SQIVND (reference sequence). The CDR3 here is CASSIDPDRQIGNQPQHF. CDR3 bases: TGTGCCAGTAGTATAGATCCGGACAGGCAAATAGGCAATCAGCCCCAGCATTTT.

The gene calls are TRBV5-8 and TRBJ1-5; 10 nucleotides line up with TRBD1. CDR3 length equals 16 residues. The ends lost 0 bases at V and 7 bases at J; junction bases unmatched: 7. Germline V gives CDR1 SGHTS, CDR2 YDEGEE. The CDR3 spells CASSLEATGGSQPQHF. CDR3 nucleotide sequence: TGTGCCAGCAGCTTGGAAGCGACAGGGGGCAGCCAGCCCCAGCATTTT.

V is TRBV5-1 and J is TRBJ2-1, with D perhaps TRBD2 (8 bases). There are 16 residues in the CDR3. Germline V gene data show CDR1 as SGHRS and CDR2 as YFSETQ. V lost 4 bases, J lost 10 bases, and 24 bases lay in between. The CDR3 DNA reads TGCGCCAGCAGCGGACGGACAGGAGCCGGGGGGGTGGAGCAGTTCTTC. It translates to CASSGRTGAGGVEQFF.

This chain links TRBV5-4 with TRBJ1-2; 7 nucleotides agree with TRBD1. Germline CDR1 reads SGHNT; CDR2 reads YYREEE (reference sequence). The CDR3 is 13 residues long. Trimming removed 0 bases from V and 10 bases from J; junction bases left unmatched: 6. DNA of the CDR3: TGTGCCAGCAGCTTGGGGGGGACAGTCCTCTACACCTTC. Protein sequence: CASSLGGTVLYTF.

The V and J genes are TRBV24-1 and TRBJ2-7; D is undetermined. Germline V gives CDR1 KGHDR, CDR2 SFDVKD. The CDR3 sequence is 15 residues long. Trimming left V 3 bases short and J 2 bases short, with 13 bases between. CDR3 DNA sequence: TGTGCCACCAGTGATCCCCAGGCCCCCCCCTACGAGCAGTACTTC. Its translation: CATSDPQAPPYEQYF.

The rearrangement links TRBV2 to TRBJ2-7, with D possibly TRBD1 on 6 matching bases. This CDR3 is built from 16 residues. V gave up 2 bases and J gave up 0 bases, with 14 bases separating them. In germline, CDR1 is SNHLY, CDR2 FYNNEI. The CDR3 region has the DNA TGTGCCAGCAGTGAATGGGACAAGGTCAGCTCCTACGAGCAGTACTTC. The encoded protein is CASSEWDKVSSYEQYF. The entire variable domain, with the rest obtained from reference TRBV2 and TRBJ2-7, is as follows: EPEVTQTPSHQVTQMGQEVILRCVPISNHLYFYWYRQILGQKVEFLVSFYNNEISEKSEIFDDQFSVERPDGSNFTLKIRSTKLEDSAMYFCASSEWDKVSSYEQYFGPGTRLTVT.

The genes are TRBV19 and TRBJ2-7; perhaps TRBD1 as D (6 bases). There are 15 residues in the CDR3. V shed 3 bases and J shed 4 bases, with 16 bases lying between them. CDR1 and CDR2 from the germline V gene are LNHDA and SQIVND (reference sequence). The CDR3 sequence: CASSMMTGARYEQYF. CDR3 bases: TGTGCCAGTAGTATGATGACAGGAGCTCGATACGAGCAGTACTTC.

The CDR3 DNA follows: TGTGCCAGCAGTTTATCCCTTGATGGAGTTGGCTACACCTTC. This encodes CASSLSLDGVGYTF. The gene calls are TRBV28 and TRBJ1-2; D is ambiguous. CDR1 and CDR2 (germline): MDHEN, SYDVKM. The CDR3 totals 14 residues. V lost 1 base and J 7 bases, leaving 13 bases between the germline ends.

This clone was observed a handful of times. V is TRBV30 and J is TRBJ2-1, with 8 bases aligning to TRBD2. J lost 9 bases, V lost 2 bases, and 6 bases had no gene match. The length of the CDR3 is 13 residues. Germline values: CDR1 GTSNPN, CDR2 SVGIG (reference sequence). CDR3 residues: CAWSQTSVSEQFF. DNA for the CDR3: TGTGCCTGGAGTCAGACTAGCGTGAGTGAGCAGTTCTTC.

V is TRBV12-3 or TRBV12-4 and J is TRBJ2-7, with D maybe TRBD1 (5 bases). Trimming cost V 5 bases and J 3 bases, with 11 bases left between them. CDR3 length equals 13 residues. CDR3 DNA sequence: TGTGCCAGCAGTAAACAGGAACTCTACGAGCAGTACTTC. The encoded protein is CASSKQELYEQYF.

The chain has TRBV7-9 and TRBJ2-3, with 9 positions matching TRBD2. This CDR3 region has 14 residues. CDR1 is SEHNR and CDR2 is FQNEAQ in the germline V gene (reference sequence). V lost 5 bases to trimming and J lost 3 bases; unmatched junction nucleotides: 3. CDR3 nucleotides: TGTGCCAGCAGCGTTAGCGGGAGAACAGATACGCAGTATTTT. Translating gives CASSVSGRTDTQYF. Using reference TRBV7-9 and TRBJ2-3 for the parts outside the CDR3, the full variable domain is DTGVSQNPRHKITKRGQNVTFRCDPISEHNRLYWYRQTLGQGPEFLTYFQNEAQLEKSRLLSDRFSAERPKGSFSTLEIQRTEQGDSAMYLCASSVSGRTDTQYFGPGTRLTVL.

This clone was recorded once. The chain has TRBV29-1 and TRBJ1-1; 7 bases match TRBD1. Losses at the gene ends were 5 bases for V and 5 bases for J; bases not matched to a gene: 11. This CDR3 is built from 14 residues. CDR1 is SQVTM and CDR2 is ANQGSEA in the germline V gene. CDR3 amino acids: CSVLTGTAGTEAFF. The DNA for the CDR3 is TGCAGCGTTTTGACAGGGACTGCTGGAACTGAAGCTTTCTTT.

The rearrangement uses TRBV6-2 or TRBV6-3 and TRBJ2-3, with D perhaps TRBD2 (7 bases). V lost 5 bases to trimming and J lost 3 bases, with 27 bases between them. The CDR3 consists of 19 residues. Germline assignment: CDR1 MNHEY and CDR2 SVGEGT. The CDR3 coding sequence is TGTGCCAGCAGTGGCCGGGTGGGCCGGGGGGCATTTGGAACAGATACGCAGTATTTT. Protein product: CASSGRVGRGAFGTDTQYF.